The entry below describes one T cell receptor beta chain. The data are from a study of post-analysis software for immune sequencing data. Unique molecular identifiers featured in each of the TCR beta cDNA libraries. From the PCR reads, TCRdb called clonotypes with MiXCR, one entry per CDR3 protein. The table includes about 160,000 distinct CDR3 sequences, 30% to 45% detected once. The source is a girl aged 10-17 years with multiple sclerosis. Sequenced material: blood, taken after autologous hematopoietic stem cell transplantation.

Here the CDR3 reads CASSLNPAGGYTF. CDR3 sequence (DNA): TGTGCCAGCAGCTTAAATCCAGCGGGAGGCTACACCTTC. J is TRBJ1-2 and V is TRBV11-1; D remains unclear. CDR1 and CDR2 (germline): SGHAT, FQDESV (reference sequence). Trimming stripped 2 bases from V and 8 bases from J, with 12 bases between. This CDR3 comprises 13 residues.